Sequencing of this T cell receptor (beta chain) was carried out in a study of blood T cell repertoires in COVID-19. Background on the study: Sites across the United States, Italy and Spain contributed samples from acute and convalescent COVID-19. The analysed material was cDNA or gDNA that came from T cells, B-cell-depleted T cells, or PBMCs.

The table came from immunoSEQ multiplex PCR; TCRdb's copy has only in-frame clones and leaves some out. In the table there are some 210,000 clones, roughly four fifths of which are singletons. Participants were aged about 18 to 100 years from about 25 US areas. V shed 0 bases and J shed 4 bases, with 24 bases lying between them. From germline, CDR1 is LGHDT and CDR2 YNNKEL (reference sequence). This CDR3 region has 19 residues. The sequence was obtained from a man between 35 and 55 years old who had recovered from COVID-19. The genes are TRBV3-1 (or the pseudogene TRBV3-2) and TRBJ1-2, with a tentative D call TRBD1 (5 bases). The specimen sequenced was PBMCs or T cells enriched from blood (not recorded which). The DNA of the CDR3 is TGTGCCAGCAGCCAAGATCAAGAGAGAGGGAGGATTGGGGCCTATGGCTACACCTTC. Translating gives CASSQDQERGRIGAYGYTF.